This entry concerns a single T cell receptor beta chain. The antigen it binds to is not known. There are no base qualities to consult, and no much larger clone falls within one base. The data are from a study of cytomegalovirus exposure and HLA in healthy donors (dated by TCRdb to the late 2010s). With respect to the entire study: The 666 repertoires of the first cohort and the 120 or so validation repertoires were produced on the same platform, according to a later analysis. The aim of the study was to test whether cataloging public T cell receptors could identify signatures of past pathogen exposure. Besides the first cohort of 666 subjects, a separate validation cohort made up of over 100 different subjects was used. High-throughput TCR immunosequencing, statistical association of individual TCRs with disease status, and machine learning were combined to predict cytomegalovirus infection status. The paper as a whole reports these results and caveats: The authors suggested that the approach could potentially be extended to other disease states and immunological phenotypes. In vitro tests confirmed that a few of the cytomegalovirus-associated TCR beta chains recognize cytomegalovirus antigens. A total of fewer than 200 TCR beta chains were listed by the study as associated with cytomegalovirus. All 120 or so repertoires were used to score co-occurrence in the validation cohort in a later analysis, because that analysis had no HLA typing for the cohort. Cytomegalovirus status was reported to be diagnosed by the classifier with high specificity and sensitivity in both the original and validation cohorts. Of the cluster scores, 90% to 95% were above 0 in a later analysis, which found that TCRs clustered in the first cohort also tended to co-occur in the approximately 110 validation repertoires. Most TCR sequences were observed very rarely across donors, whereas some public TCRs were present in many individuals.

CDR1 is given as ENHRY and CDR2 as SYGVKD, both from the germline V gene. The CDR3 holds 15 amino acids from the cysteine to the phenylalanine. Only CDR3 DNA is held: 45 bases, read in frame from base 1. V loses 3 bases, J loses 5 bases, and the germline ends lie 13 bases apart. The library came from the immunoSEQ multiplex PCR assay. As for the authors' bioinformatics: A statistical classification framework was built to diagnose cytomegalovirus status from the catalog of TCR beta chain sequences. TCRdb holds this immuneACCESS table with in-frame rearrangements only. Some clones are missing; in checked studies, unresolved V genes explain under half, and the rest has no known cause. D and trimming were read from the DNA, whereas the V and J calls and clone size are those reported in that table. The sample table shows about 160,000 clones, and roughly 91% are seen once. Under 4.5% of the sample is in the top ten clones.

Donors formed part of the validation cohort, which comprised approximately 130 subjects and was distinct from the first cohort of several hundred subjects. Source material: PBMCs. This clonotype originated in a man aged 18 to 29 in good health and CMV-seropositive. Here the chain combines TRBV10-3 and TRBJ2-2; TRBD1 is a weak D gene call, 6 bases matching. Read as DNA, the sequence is TGTGCCATCAGTGATTTAGGGGGAATTACCGGGGAGCTGTTTTTT. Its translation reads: CAISDLGGITGELFF.